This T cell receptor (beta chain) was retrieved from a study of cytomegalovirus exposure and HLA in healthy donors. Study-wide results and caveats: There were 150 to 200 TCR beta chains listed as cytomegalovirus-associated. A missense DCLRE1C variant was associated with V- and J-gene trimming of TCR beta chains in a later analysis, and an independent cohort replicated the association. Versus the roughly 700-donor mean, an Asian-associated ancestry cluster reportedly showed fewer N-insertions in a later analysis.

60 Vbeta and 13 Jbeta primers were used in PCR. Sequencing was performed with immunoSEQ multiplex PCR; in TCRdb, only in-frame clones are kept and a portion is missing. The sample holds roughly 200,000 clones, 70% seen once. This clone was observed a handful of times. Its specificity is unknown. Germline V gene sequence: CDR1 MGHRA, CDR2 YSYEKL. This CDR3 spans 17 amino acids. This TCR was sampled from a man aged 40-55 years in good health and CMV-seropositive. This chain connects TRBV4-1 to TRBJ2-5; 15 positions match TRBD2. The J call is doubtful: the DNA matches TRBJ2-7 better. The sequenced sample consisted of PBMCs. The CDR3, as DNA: TGCGCCAGCAGCCAAGAATGGACTAGCGGGGGGGGCTACGAGCAGTACTTC. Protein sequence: CASSQEWTSGGGYEQYF.